Each of the 16 T cell receptor beta chains below was sequenced from the same sample in a study of blood T cell repertoires in COVID-19. Profiling relied on immunoSEQ multiplex PCR, and the TCRdb table lists in-frame clones only, not all of them. The profile shows under 250,000 clones, around four fifths of them singletons. Specimen: peripheral blood. The receptor source for this set is a woman aged 55-70 years with active or convalescent COVID-19.

The V and J genes are TRBV5-4 and TRBJ2-5, with D possibly being TRBD1 (5 bases). The V end lost 4 bases, the J end lost 1 base, and 11 bases lay between the germline ends. This CDR3 is 14 amino acids long. The V gene's germline CDR1 is SGHNT and CDR2 YYREEE (reference sequence). CDR3: CASSVADSQETQYF. As DNA, the CDR3 is TGTGCCAGCAGCGTGGCTGACAGCCAAGAGACCCAGTACTTC.

This chain joins TRBV24-1 and TRBJ2-7; TRBD1 agrees at 8 bases. Germline V CDR1 and CDR2: KGHDR, SFDVKD. This CDR3 is 16 amino acids long. V lost 5 bases and J lost 2; bases outside the gene matches: 10. CDR3 sequence: CATSVYRDRPPYEQYV. CDR3 sequence (DNA): TGTGCCACCAGTGTCTACCGGGACAGGCCCCCCTACGAGCAGTACGTC.

In its sample, this clone was seen a few times. The gene calls are TRBV6-5 and TRBJ1-5; the D is unclear. CDR1 and CDR2 (germline): MNHEY, SVGAGI. CDR3 size: 14 residues. V gave up 8 bases and J gave up 2 bases, with 13 bases separating them. The CDR3 region is CASSPRRRNQPQHF. CDR3 sequence (DNA): TGTGCCAGCTCTCCGAGGCGACGCAATCAGCCCCAGCATTTT.

This rearrangement joins TRBV7-3 to TRBJ1-6; tentative D call: TRBD1 (6 bases). This CDR3 comprises 14 residues. V was trimmed by 3 bases and J by 10 bases, leaving 13 bases between them. Germline V gives CDR1 SGHTA, CDR2 FQGTGA. This chain's CDR3 is CASSLAGDYSPLHF. In nucleotides, the CDR3 is TGTGCCAGCAGCTTGGCAGGGGATTACTCACCCCTCCACTTT. The whole variable domain, filled in from reference TRBV7-3 and TRBJ1-6, reads GAGVSQTPSNKVTEKGKYVELRCDPISGHTALYWYRQSLGQGPEFLIYFQGTGAADDSGLPNDRFFAVRPEGSVSTLKIQRTERGDSAVYLCASSLAGDYSPLHFGNGTRLTVT.

The rearrangement links TRBV5-1 to TRBJ1-1; 7 nucleotides line up with TRBD1. Germline V CDR1 and CDR2: SGHRS, YFSETQ. The length of the CDR3 is 15 residues. The ends lost 4 bases at V and 5 bases at J; junction bases unmatched: 11. DNA for the CDR3: TGCGCCAGCAGCCCAAGGACAGGTGCGGGGACTGAAGCTTTCTTT. It encodes CASSPRTGAGTEAFF.

V and J are TRBV2 and TRBJ1-5; D is undetermined. From germline, CDR1 is SNHLY and CDR2 FYNNEI. The germline V and J ends were trimmed by 6 bases and 3 bases, with 6 bases remaining between them. The CDR3 is 12 residues long. In DNA form, the CDR3 reads TGTGCCAGCAGGGACTTCAATCAGCCCCAGCATTTT. This codes for CASRDFNQPQHF.

The chain joins TRBV5-1 to TRBJ2-1; the D gene is possibly TRBD1 (5 bases). V was cut by 1 base and J by 7 bases, with 18 bases left in between. This CDR3 has 16 residues. Germline V gene data show CDR1 as SGHRS and CDR2 as YFSETQ. The CDR3 nucleotides read TGCGCCAGCAGCTTGACAGGACCCAACCTCAGGAATGAGCAGTTCTTC. As protein: CASSLTGPNLRNEQFF.

The rearrangement joins TRBV2 to TRBJ1-1; D is unclear. The CDR3 runs 13 residues. Deletions cut 5 bases from V and 1 base from J, with 8 bases between. Per the germline V gene, CDR1 is SNHLY and CDR2 is FYNNEI. This CDR3 is CASSTAQNTEAFF. DNA of the CDR3: TGTGCCAGCAGTACAGCTCAGAACACTGAAGCTTTCTTT.

V and J are TRBV14 and TRBJ1-1, with D unresolved. Trimming took 0 bases from V and 7 from J, leaving 9 bases between them. The CDR3 extends over 13 amino acids. Germline CDR1 SGHDN, CDR2 FVKESK. The DNA of the CDR3 is TGTGCCAGCAGCCAAGATTTGCGAGGTGAAGCTTTCTTT. It specifies CASSQDLRGEAFF.

This CDR3 is CASSWSRNQPQHF. For the CDR3, the DNA is TGTGCCAGCAGTTGGAGTCGCAATCAGCCCCAGCATTTT. V is TRBV28 and J is TRBJ1-5; D is ambiguous. This CDR3 is 13 amino acids long. Trimming left V 4 bases short and J 2 bases short, with 6 bases between. Germline CDR1 reads MDHEN; CDR2 reads SYDVKM. The full variable domain, rest sourced from reference TRBV28 and TRBJ1-5, is DVKVTQSSRYLVKRTGEKVFLECVQDMDHENMFWYRQDPGLGLRLIYFSYDVKMKEKGDIPEGYSVSREKKERFSLILESASTNQTSMYLCASSWSRNQPQHFGDGTRLSIL.

CDR3: CASSRGPRGDNYEQYF. The CDR3 bases are TGCGCCAGCAGCAGAGGCCCCCGGGGAGACAACTACGAGCAGTACTTC. V and J are TRBV5-1 and TRBJ2-7; D might be TRBD2 (5 bases). From germline, CDR1 is SGHRS and CDR2 YFSETQ. The CDR3 length is 16 residues. With 4 bases removed from V and 3 bases from J, the gap between germline ends came to 20 bases.

CDR3 sequence: CASSIRLVSNTGELFF. The CDR3 nucleotides read TGTGCCAGTAGTATCAGACTAGTCTCGAACACCGGGGAGCTGTTTTTT. The chain links TRBV19 to TRBJ2-2; a weak D match, TRBD2 (6 bases). The CDR3 runs to 16 residues. CDR1 is LNHDA and CDR2 is SQIVND in the germline V gene (reference sequence). Trimming stripped 3 bases from V and 0 bases from J, with 11 bases between.

The rearrangement joins TRBV28 to TRBJ1-1; D is unclear. V lost 5 bases to trimming and J lost 7 bases, with 17 bases between them. The CDR3 covers 14 residues. Looked up from germline, CDR1 is MDHEN and CDR2 is SYDVKM. Here the CDR3 reads CASSAPPPRSEAFF. The CDR3 DNA follows: TGTGCCAGCAGTGCACCTCCTCCTAGGAGTGAAGCTTTCTTT.

The DNA for the CDR3 is TGTGCCAGCAGTTTAACAGGGGGGAGTGAAGCTTTCTTT. Its protein is CASSLTGGSEAFF. The chain joins TRBV27 to TRBJ1-1; 8 bases agree with TRBD1. Germline V gene sequence: CDR1 MNHEY, CDR2 SMNVEV (reference sequence). Trimming cost V 2 bases and J 7 bases; bases outside gene matches: 3. This CDR3 comprises 13 residues.

The genes are TRBV24-1 and TRBJ2-1; D remains ambiguous. CDR1 KGHDR and CDR2 SFDVKD come from the germline V gene. This CDR3 is 13 amino acids long. V lost 2 bases and J lost 7, with 8 bases in between. The CDR3, as DNA: TGTGCCACCAGTGATTCCACAGAGAATGAGCAGTTCTTC. Amino acids: CATSDSTENEQFF.

The V call is TRBV6-5, the J call TRBJ1-1, with D unresolved. Germline values: CDR1 MNHEY, CDR2 SVGAGI. Trimming took off 6 bases at V and 6 bases at J, with 14 bases between the two ends. This CDR3 region has 13 residues. CDR3 amino acids: CASRRPGSSEAFF. CDR3 nucleotide sequence: TGTGCCAGCAGGCGCCCGGGAAGCTCTGAAGCTTTCTTT.